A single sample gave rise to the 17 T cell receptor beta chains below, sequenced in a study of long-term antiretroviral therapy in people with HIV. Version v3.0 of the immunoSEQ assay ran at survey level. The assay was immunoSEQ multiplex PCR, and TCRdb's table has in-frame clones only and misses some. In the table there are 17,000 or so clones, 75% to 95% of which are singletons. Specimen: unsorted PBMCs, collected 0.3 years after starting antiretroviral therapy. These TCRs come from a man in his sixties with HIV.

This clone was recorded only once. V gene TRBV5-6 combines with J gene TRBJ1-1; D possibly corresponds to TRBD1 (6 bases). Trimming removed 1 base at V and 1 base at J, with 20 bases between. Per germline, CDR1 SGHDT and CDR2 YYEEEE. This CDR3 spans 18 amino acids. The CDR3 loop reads CASSLRLATGQGNTEAFF. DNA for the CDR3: TGTGCCAGCAGCTTGAGGCTTGCGACGGGACAAGGGAACACTGAAGCTTTCTTT.

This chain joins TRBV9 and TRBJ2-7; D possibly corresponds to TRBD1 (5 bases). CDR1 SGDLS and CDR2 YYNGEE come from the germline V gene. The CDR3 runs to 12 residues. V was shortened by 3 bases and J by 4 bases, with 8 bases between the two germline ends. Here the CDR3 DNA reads TGTGCCAGCAGCGGCCAGGGTTACGAGCAGTACTTC. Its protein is CASSGQGYEQYF.

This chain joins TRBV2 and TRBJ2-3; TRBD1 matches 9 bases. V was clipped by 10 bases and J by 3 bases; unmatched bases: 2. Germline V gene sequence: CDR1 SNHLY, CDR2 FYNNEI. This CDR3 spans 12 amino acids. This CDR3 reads CATDRGTDTQYF. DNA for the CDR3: TGTGCCACGGACAGGGGTACAGATACGCAGTATTTT.

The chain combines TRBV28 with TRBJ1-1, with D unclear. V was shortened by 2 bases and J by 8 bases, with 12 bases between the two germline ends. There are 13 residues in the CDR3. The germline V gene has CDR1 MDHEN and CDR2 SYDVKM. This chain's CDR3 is CASSLTQRKEAFF. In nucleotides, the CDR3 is TGTGCCAGCAGTTTAACCCAGAGGAAGGAAGCTTTCTTT. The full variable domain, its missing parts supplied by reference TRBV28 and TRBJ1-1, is DVKVTQSSRYLVKRTGEKVFLECVQDMDHENMFWYRQDPGLGLRLIYFSYDVKMKEKGDIPEGYSVSREKKERFSLILESASTNQTSMYLCASSLTQRKEAFFGQGTRLTVV.

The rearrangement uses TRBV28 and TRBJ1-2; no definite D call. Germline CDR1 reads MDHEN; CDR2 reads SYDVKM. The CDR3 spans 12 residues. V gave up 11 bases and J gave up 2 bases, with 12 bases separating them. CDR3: CAGRDINYGYTF. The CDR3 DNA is TGTGCCGGGAGAGACATCAACTATGGCTACACCTTC.

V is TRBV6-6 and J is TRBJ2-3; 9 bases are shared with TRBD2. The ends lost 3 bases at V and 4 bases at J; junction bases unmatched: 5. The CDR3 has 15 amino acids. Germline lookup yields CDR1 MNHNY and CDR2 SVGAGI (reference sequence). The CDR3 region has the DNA TGTGCCAGCAGTTATGGGCGGGGGGGCCCAGATACGCAGTATTTT. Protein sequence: CASSYGRGGPDTQYF.

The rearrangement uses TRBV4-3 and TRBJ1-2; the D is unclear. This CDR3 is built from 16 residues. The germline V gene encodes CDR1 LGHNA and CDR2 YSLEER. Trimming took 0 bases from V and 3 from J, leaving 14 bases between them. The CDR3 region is CASSQERTQHHYGYTF. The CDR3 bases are TGCGCCAGCAGCCAAGAACGGACCCAACATCACTATGGCTACACCTTC.

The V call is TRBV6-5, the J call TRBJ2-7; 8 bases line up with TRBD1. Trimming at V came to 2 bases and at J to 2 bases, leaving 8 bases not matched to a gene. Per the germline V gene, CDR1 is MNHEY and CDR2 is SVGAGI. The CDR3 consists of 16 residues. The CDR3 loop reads CASSYPKDRVTYEQYF. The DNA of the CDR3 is TGTGCCAGCAGTTACCCTAAGGACAGGGTGACCTACGAGCAGTACTTC.

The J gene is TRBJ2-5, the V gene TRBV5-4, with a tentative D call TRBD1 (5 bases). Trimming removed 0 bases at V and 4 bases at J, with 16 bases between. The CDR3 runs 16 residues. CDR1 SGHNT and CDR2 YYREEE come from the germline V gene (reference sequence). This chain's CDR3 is CASSLGGRMARETQYF. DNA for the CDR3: TGTGCCAGCAGCTTGGGGGGCAGGATGGCCCGAGAGACCCAGTACTTC.

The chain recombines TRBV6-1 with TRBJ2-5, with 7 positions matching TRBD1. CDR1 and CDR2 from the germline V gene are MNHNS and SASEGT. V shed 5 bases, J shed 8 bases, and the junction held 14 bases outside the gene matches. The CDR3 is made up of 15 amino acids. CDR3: CASSWDSRTEGTQYF. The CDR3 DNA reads TGTGCCAGCAGTTGGGACAGCAGGACCGAAGGAACCCAGTACTTC.

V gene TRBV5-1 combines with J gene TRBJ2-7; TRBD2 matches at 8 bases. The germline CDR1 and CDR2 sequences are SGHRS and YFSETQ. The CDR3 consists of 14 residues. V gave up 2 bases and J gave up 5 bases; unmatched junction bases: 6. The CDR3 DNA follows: TGCGCCAGCAGCTTAGCGGGAGCCCCAGACGAGCAGTACTTC. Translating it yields CASSLAGAPDEQYF.

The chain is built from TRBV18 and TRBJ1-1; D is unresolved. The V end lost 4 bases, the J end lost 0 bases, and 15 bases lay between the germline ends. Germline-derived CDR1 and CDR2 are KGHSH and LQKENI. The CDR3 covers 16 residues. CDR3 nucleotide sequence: TGTGCCAGCTCACGTAACGGGCCAGGTTTGAACACTGAAGCTTTCTTT. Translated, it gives CASSRNGPGLNTEAFF. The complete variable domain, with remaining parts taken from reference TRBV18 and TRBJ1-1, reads NAGVMQNPRHLVRRRGQEARLRCSPMKGHSHVYWYRQLPEEGLKFMVYLQKENIIDESGMPKERFSAEFPKEGPSILRIQQVVRGDSAAYFCASSRNGPGLNTEAFFGQGTRLTVV.

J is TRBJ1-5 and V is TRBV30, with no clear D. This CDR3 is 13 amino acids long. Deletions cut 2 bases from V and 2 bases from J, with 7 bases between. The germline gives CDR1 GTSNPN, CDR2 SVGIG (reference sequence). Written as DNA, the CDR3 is TGTGCCTGGAGTACCACTCGCAATCAGCCCCAGCATTTT. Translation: CAWSTTRNQPQHF.

CDR3 in DNA: TGTGCCAGCAGCTTAACAGGCAATCAGCCCCAGCATTTT. Translation gives CASSLTGNQPQHF. The chain couples TRBV7-3 to TRBJ1-5; the D is unclear. The CDR3 extends over 13 amino acids. Germline CDR1 reads SGHTA; CDR2 reads FQGTGA. V lost 0 bases and J lost 2, with 2 bases in between.

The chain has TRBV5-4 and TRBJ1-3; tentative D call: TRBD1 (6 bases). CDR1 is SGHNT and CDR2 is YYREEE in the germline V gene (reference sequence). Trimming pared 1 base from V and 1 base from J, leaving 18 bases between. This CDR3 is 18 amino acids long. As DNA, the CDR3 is TGTGCCAGCAGCTTGCCCTCAGGGGCTTCGACGTCTGGAAACACCATATATTTT. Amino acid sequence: CASSLPSGASTSGNTIYF.

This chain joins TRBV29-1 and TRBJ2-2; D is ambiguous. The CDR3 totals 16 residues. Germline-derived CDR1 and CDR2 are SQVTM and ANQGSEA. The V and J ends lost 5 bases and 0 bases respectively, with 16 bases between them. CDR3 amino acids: CSVLGPEKTNTGELFF. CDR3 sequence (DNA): TGCAGCGTTTTGGGCCCCGAAAAAACGAACACCGGGGAGCTGTTTTTT.

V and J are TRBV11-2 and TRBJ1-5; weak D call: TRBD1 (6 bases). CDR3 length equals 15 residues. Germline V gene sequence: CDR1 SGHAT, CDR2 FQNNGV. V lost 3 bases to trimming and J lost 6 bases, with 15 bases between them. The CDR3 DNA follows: TGTGCCAGCAGCTTTACGGCCAGGGGTGGTCAGCCCCAGCATTTT. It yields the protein CASSFTARGGQPQHF.